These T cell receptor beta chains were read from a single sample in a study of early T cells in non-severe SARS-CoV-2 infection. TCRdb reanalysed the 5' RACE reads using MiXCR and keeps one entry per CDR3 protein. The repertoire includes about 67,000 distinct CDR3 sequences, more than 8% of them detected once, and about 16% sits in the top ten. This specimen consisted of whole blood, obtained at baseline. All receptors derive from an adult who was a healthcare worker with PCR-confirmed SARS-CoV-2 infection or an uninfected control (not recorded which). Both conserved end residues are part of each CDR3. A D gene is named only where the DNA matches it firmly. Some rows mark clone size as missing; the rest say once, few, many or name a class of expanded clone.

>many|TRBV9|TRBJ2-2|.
CASSVGRSNTGELFF
TGTGCCAGCAGCGTAGGGCGGTCGAACACCGGGGAGCTGTTTTTT
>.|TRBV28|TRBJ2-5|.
CASSHTQDTNQETQYF
TGTGCCAGCAGCCACACACAGGACACCAACCAAGAGACCCAGTACTTC
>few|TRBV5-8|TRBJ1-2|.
CASSKPTPWDYGYTF
TGTGCCAGCAGCAAGCCGACACCCTGGGACTATGGCTACACCTTC
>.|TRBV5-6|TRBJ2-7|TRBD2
CASSWFPSGRAEEQYF
TGTGCCAGCAGCTGGTTCCCCAGCGGGAGGGCCGAGGAGCAGTACTTC
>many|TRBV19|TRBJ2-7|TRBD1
CASSVTGTENYEQYF
TGTGCCAGTAGTGTCACCGGGACAGAGAACTACGAGCAGTACTTC
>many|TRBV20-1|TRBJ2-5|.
CSARDFSAPQETQYF
TGCAGTGCTAGAGATTTCTCGGCCCCCCAAGAGACCCAGTACTTC
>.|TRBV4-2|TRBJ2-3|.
CASSQDQKGTQYF
TGTGCCAGCAGCCAAGATCAAAAGGGTACGCAGTATTTT
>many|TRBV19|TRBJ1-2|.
CASSGFYGYTF
TGTGCCAGTAGTGGGTTCTATGGCTACACCTTC
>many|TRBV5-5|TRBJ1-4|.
CASGGVIEKLFF
TGTGCCAGCGGAGGGGTAATCGAAAAACTGTTTTTT
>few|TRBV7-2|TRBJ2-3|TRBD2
CASSSTSGRAITQYF
TGTGCCAGCAGCTCGACTAGCGGGCGGGCTATTACGCAGTATTTT
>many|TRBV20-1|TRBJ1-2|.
CSASRDTDNYGYTF
TGCAGTGCTAGCAGGGACACCGACAACTATGGCTACACCTTC
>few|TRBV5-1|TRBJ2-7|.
CASSLESVQGVKHYF
TGCGCCAGCAGCTTGGAATCTGTACAGGGCGTTAAGCACTACTTC
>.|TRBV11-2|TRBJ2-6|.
CASSLGGGANVLTF
TGTGCCAGCAGCTTGGGAGGTGGGGCCAACGTCCTGACTTTC
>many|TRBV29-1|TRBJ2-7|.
CSVEVTSSYEQYF
TGCAGCGTTGAAGTCACGAGCTCCTACGAGCAGTACTTC
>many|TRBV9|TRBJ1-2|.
CASSTRHQAVGGYTF
TGTGCCAGCAGCACCAGGCATCAGGCCGTTGGTGGCTACACCTTC
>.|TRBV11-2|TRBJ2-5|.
CASSSPGTPAETQYF
TGTGCCAGCAGCTCTCCCGGGACCCCCGCGGAGACCCAGTACTTC
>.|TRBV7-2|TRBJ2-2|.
CASSLAWVSGELFF
TGTGCCAGCAGCTTAGCCTGGGTGTCCGGGGAGCTGTTTTTT
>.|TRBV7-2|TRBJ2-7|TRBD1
CASNPGQGLYEQYF
TGTGCCAGCAACCCGGGACAGGGGCTTTACGAGCAGTACTTC
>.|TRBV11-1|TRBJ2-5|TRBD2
CASQRERGRQETQYF
TGTGCCTCCCAGAGAGAGCGCGGGAGGCAGGAGACCCAGTACTTC
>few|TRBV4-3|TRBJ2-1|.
CASSQEARIPAGVEFF
TGCGCCAGCAGCCAAGAAGCCAGAATTCCTGCGGGTGTCGAGTTCTTC
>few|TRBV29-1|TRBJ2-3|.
CSVGEFRTRSTDTQYF
TGCAGCGTTGGTGAATTCCGGACACGGAGCACAGATACGCAGTATTTT
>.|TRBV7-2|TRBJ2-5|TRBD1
CASSPRFQGVGKTQYF
TGTGCCAGCAGCCCCCGGTTTCAGGGGGTCGGGAAGACCCAGTACTTC
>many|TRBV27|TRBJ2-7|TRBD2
CASSVLGGSSYEQYF
TGTGCCAGCAGTGTCCTGGGCGGGAGCTCCTACGAGCAGTACTTC
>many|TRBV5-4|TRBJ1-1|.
CASSTVGGLNTEAFF
TGTGCCAGCAGCACTGTCGGCGGGTTGAACACTGAAGCTTTCTTT
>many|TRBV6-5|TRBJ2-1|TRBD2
CASSYSSGRGNEQFF
TGTGCCAGCAGTTACTCGTCCGGGAGGGGGAATGAGCAGTTCTTC
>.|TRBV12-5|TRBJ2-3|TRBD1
CASGQGQSTDTQYF
TGTGCTAGTGGTCAGGGACAGAGCACAGATACGCAGTATTTT
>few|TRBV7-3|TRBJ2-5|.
CASSSSGTPQETQYF
TGTGCCAGCAGCTCCTCCGGGACCCCCCAAGAGACCCAGTACTTC
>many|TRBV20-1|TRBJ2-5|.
CSARDISRETQYF
TGCAGTGCTAGAGATATCTCTCGAGAGACCCAGTACTTC
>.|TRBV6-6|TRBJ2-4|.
CASRTRDNIQYF
TGTGCCAGCAGAACCCGGGACAACATTCAGTACTTC
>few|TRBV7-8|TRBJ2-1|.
CASSLRRESSYNEQFF
TGTGCCAGCAGCTTACGGCGGGAAAGCTCCTACAATGAGCAGTTCTTC
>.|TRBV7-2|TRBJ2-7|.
CASSDPYEQYF
TGTGCCAGCAGCGACCCCTACGAGCAGTACTTC